This entry lists 20 T cell receptor beta chains sequenced from one sample in a study of post-analysis software for immune sequencing data. These receptors are not linked to any known antigen. Libraries were made from TCR beta cDNA, and they carried unique molecular identifiers. TCRdb passed the PCR reads through MiXCR, listing each CDR3 protein once. The sample carries hundreds of thousands of distinct CDR3 sequences, around 44% recorded once. The study, taken as a whole, reports: Among about 5 TRBV segments more frequent in patients than controls were TRBV5-6, TRBV5-1 and TRBV20-1.

The sample taken for sequencing was blood. The receptors originated from a girl under 18 with multiple sclerosis.

The chain couples TRBV6-6 to TRBJ1-1, with a weak D call TRBD1 (5 bases). Germline assignment: CDR1 MNHNY and CDR2 SVGAGI (reference sequence). Deletions cut 2 bases from V and 1 base from J, with 14 bases between. The length of the CDR3 is 16 residues. The chain's CDR3 is CASSYGLGRGNTEAFF. CDR3 DNA: TGTGCCAGCAGTTACGGTTTGGGGCGGGGGAACACTGAAGCTTTCTTT.

There are a few counts of this clonotype. V usage is TRBV10-2 and J usage is TRBJ2-5; 8 nucleotides agree with TRBD2. The J call is doubtful: the DNA matches TRBJ2-7 better. CDR1 and CDR2 from the germline V gene are WSHSY and SAAADI. This CDR3 comprises 16 residues. The CDR3 region is CASSESGLAGLYEQYF. The CDR3 DNA reads TGCGCCAGCAGTGAGTCGGGGTTAGCGGGATTGTACGAGCAGTACTTC.

J is TRBJ1-2 and V is TRBV20-1; D gene uncertain. Per germline, CDR1 DFQATT and CDR2 SNEGSKA (reference sequence). V was clipped by 6 bases and J by 0 bases, with 11 bases between them. The CDR3 length is 13 residues. DNA of the CDR3: TGCAGTGCGTACACTAGCCCTAACTATGGCTACACCTTC. Translation gives CSAYTSPNYGYTF.

V usage is TRBV20-1 and J usage is TRBJ1-2; D gene unclear. Deletions cut 2 bases from V and 4 bases from J, with 8 bases between. CDR1 DFQATT and CDR2 SNEGSKA come from the germline V gene (reference sequence). The CDR3 spans 12 residues. The CDR3 sequence is CSARTGLYGYTF. In DNA form, the CDR3 reads TGCAGTGCTAGAACGGGTCTCTATGGCTACACCTTC.

This clonotype was seen more than once but under ten times. V usage is TRBV20-1 and J usage is TRBJ2-7, with 8 bases identical to TRBD1. The DNA end is more similar to TRBJ2-5, so the J call may be wrong. The length of the CDR3 is 13 residues. Germline V gene data show CDR1 as DFQATT and CDR2 as SNEGSKA (reference sequence). CDR3 protein: CSTSEDRATTQYF. The CDR3 DNA sequence: TGCAGCACAAGCGAGGACAGGGCAACGACCCAGTACTTC.

The chain links TRBV5-1 to TRBJ2-7; D may be TRBD2 (6 bases). Germline V gives CDR1 SGHRS, CDR2 YFSETQ. CDR3 length: 14 amino acids. Between the trimmed V and J ends, which lost 2 bases and 3 bases, there was a span of 12 bases. The CDR3 sequence is CASSFGTADYEQYF. The CDR3 DNA reads TGCGCCAGCAGCTTCGGGACTGCCGACTACGAGCAGTACTTC.

The CDR3 here is CASSYNTYEQYF. CDR3 nucleotides: TGTGCCAGCAGTTACAACACCTACGAGCAGTACTTC. The chain uses TRBV6-6 and TRBJ2-7; D not certain. Germline V CDR1 and CDR2: MNHNY, SVGAGI (reference sequence). V was cut by 2 bases and J by 2 bases, with 4 bases left in between. The CDR3 runs to 12 residues.

The V gene is TRBV7-9, the J gene TRBJ1-6; TRBD1 matches 7 bases. This CDR3 has 15 amino acids. The ends lost 5 bases at V and 6 bases at J; junction bases unmatched: 7. Germline values: CDR1 SEHNR, CDR2 FQNEAQ (reference sequence). The CDR3: CASSPGDSPNSPLHF. The CDR3 DNA reads as TGTGCCAGCAGCCCCGGGGACAGCCCTAATTCACCCCTCCACTTT.

This clonotype appeared a few times. The rearrangement links TRBV12-3 or TRBV12-4 to TRBJ2-1; D might be TRBD1 or TRBD2, each matching 5 bases. The CDR3 length is 13 residues. V lost 5 bases and J lost 6, with 11 bases in between. The CDR3 nucleotides read TGTGCCAGCAGTGAGGGGCAGGGCAATGAGCAGTTCTTC. Protein sequence: CASSEGQGNEQFF.

This clonotype was found a few times. The J gene is TRBJ1-2, the V gene TRBV6-6; tentative D call: TRBD1 (5 bases). The CDR3 has 13 amino acids. Germline V gene lookup returns CDR1 MNHNY and CDR2 SVGAGI (reference sequence). Trimming stripped 4 bases from V and 8 bases from J, with 14 bases between. The CDR3 DNA reads TGTGCCAGCAGTTTAGCAGGGTTGAGGGGCTACACCTTC. It encodes CASSLAGLRGYTF.

This clonotype has more than one count but fewer than ten. This rearrangement joins TRBV7-9 to TRBJ2-5, with a tentative D call TRBD2 (6 bases). The germline gives CDR1 SEHNR, CDR2 FQNEAQ (reference sequence). With 0 bases removed from V and 11 bases from J, the gap between germline ends came to 13 bases. The CDR3 spans 13 residues. The CDR3 DNA follows: TGTGCCAGCAGCTTAGCGTGGGGGGTGCAGCAGTACTTC. Encoded protein: CASSLAWGVQQYF.

The V gene is TRBV12-3 or TRBV12-4, the J gene TRBJ2-7; 8 bases fit TRBD1. The J call may be mistaken, given a closer DNA end match to TRBJ2-4. This CDR3 is 14 amino acids long. DNA of the CDR3: TGTGCCAGCAGTCGACAGGGGAATTTCAACATTCAGTACTTC. Residues: CASSRQGNFNIQYF.

The chain combines TRBV12-3 or TRBV12-4 with TRBJ2-5; TRBD2 matches 8 bases. Trimming at V came to 3 bases and at J to 5 bases, leaving 5 bases not matched to a gene. The CDR3 length is 14 residues. DNA for the CDR3: TGTGCCAGCAGTTTGGGCGGGAGGACGGAGACCCAGTACTTC. This gives the protein CASSLGGRTETQYF.

The chain is built from TRBV2 and TRBJ2-7; D might be TRBD1 or TRBD2, each matching 5 bases. The V and J ends lost 11 bases and 3 bases respectively, with 14 bases between them. This CDR3 contains 12 residues. The germline gives CDR1 SNHLY, CDR2 FYNNEI. The CDR3 DNA reads as TGTGCCGGCGGGCAGGGAATCTACGAGCAGTACTTC. Translated: CAGGQGIYEQYF.

The chain combines TRBV12-3 or TRBV12-4 with TRBJ2-3; D remains ambiguous. V lost 7 bases and J lost 4, with 18 bases in between. This CDR3 is 15 amino acids long. The CDR3: CASTNGPLGADTQYF. The CDR3 DNA reads TGTGCCAGCACCAACGGACCCTTGGGCGCAGATACGCAGTATTTT.

This clonotype was seen a few times. The gene calls are TRBV15 and TRBJ2-5; weak D call: TRBD1 (6 bases). The CDR3 is made up of 16 amino acids. V shed 5 bases and J shed 1 base, with 17 bases lying between them. Per germline, CDR1 LNHNV and CDR2 YYDKDF (reference sequence). The CDR3 is CATSGGQFEIQETQYF. CDR3 sequence (DNA): TGTGCCACCAGCGGCGGACAGTTTGAAATCCAAGAGACCCAGTACTTC.

This chain links TRBV6-1 with TRBJ1-2, with TRBD1 as a possible D gene (6 bases). Germline loops: CDR1 MNHNS, CDR2 SASEGT. The CDR3 covers 13 residues. The V end was cut by 10 bases, the J end by 2 bases, with 14 bases between. This CDR3 is CATEMTGNYGYTF. The DNA for the CDR3 is TGTGCCACGGAGATGACAGGCAACTATGGCTACACCTTC.

This rearrangement joins TRBV4-1 to TRBJ1-1, with a possible D match to TRBD1 (5 bases). In germline, CDR1 is MGHRA, CDR2 YSYEKL. V lost 4 bases and J lost 0, with 15 bases in between. This CDR3 is built from 16 residues. CDR3 sequence reads: CASSLNLDSLNTEAFF. The CDR3, as DNA: TGCGCCAGCAGCCTAAACCTCGACAGCCTGAACACTGAAGCTTTCTTT.

The CDR3 protein is CATSSPHNEQFF. The CDR3 nucleotides are TGTGCCACCAGCAGCCCCCACAATGAGCAGTTCTTC. The chain joins TRBV15 to TRBJ2-1; no definite D call. This CDR3 has 12 amino acids. The V end lost 3 bases, the J end lost 5 bases, and 5 bases lay between the germline ends. The germline gives CDR1 LNHNV, CDR2 YYDKDF (reference sequence). The full variable domain, in which reference TRBV15 and TRBJ2-1 provide the parts outside the CDR3, is DAMVIQNPRYQVTQFGKPVTLSCSQTLNHNVMYWYQQKSSQAPKLLFHYYDKDFNNEADTPDNFQSRRPNTSFCFLDIRSPGLGDTAMYLCATSSPHNEQFFGPGTRLTVL.

The chain is built from TRBV11-2 and TRBJ2-1; 11 nucleotides agree with TRBD2. The V segment lost 5 bases and the J segment 8 bases; nucleotides outside the gene matches: 8. Looked up from germline, CDR1 is SGHAT and CDR2 is FQNNGV. CDR3 size: 15 residues. For the CDR3, the DNA is TGTGCCAGCAGCCCGTTAGCGGGAGGGTACGATGAGCAGTTCTTC. Translation: CASSPLAGGYDEQFF.